A selection of T cell receptor beta chains follows, all from one sample in a study of siplizumab effects on memory and regulatory T cells. Sequencing used immunoSEQ multiplex PCR; TCRdb keeps in-frame clones, though not all of them. This sample has roughly 120,000 clones, with about 94% found just once. Sequenced input: non-Treg CD4+ T cells sorted from blood. These TCRs come from a human donor in good health. Each CDR3 is given with its conserved first and last residue. Each record gives: clone size, V gene, D gene, J gene, CDR3 DNA, CDR3 protein. The D gene is left open where the match is weak. Size values are once, few and many counts, or a class for expanded clones, and some rows have none.

>-|TRBV7-9|-|TRBJ1-1
TGTGCCAGCAGCTTAGGAGCTTTCTTT
CASSLGAFF
>once|TRBV5-1|-|TRBJ1-1
TGCGCCAGCAGCTTGGGGAGTGAAGCTTTCTTT
CASSLGSEAFF
>-|TRBV30|TRBD2|TRBJ2-3
TGTGCCTGGAGTGTAGGTCTAGCGGGAGCGGAAGATACGCAGTATTTT
CAWSVGLAGAEDTQYF
>-|TRBV7-9|TRBD2|TRBJ2-1
TGTGCCAGCAGCTCCATTTCGGGACTAGTATCCTACAATGAGCAGTTCTTC
CASSSISGLVSYNEQFF
>-|TRBV5-6|-|TRBJ1-4
TGTGCCAGCAGCTTGGCCGTTGCAACTAATGAAAAACTGTTTTTT
CASSLAVATNEKLFF
>once|TRBV7-8|-|TRBJ1-1
TGTGCCAGCAGCCTCACTCGCCCTCCCCCGGGCACTGAAGCTTTCTTT
CASSLTRPPPGTEAFF
>-|TRBV7-8|TRBD1|TRBJ1-2
TGTGCCAGCAGCTTGGGGGACAGAGCCGGCTACACCTTC
CASSLGDRAGYTF
>-|TRBV5-6|-|TRBJ2-2
TGTGCCAGCAGCGCGCAGAATACCGGGGAGCTGTTTTTT
CASSAQNTGELFF
>-|TRBV19|-|TRBJ2-4
TGTGCCAGTAGTGTGGCTTCGGCGTTAAACATTCAGTACTTC
CASSVASALNIQYF
>-|TRBV30|-|TRBJ2-1
TGTGCCTGGCAGGAGGGGGGGGTTTCCTACAATGAGCAGTTCTTC
CAWQEGGVSYNEQFF
>-|TRBV2|TRBD2|TRBJ2-1
TGTGCCAGCAGAGGGGGACTAGCGGGAGGCGGTGAGCAGTTCTTC
CASRGGLAGGGEQFF